These 30 T cell receptor beta chains came from one sample sequenced in a study of breast tumors, draining lymph nodes, adjacent tissues. TCRdb processed the multiplex PCR reads anew with MiXCR; each CDR3 protein has one entry. This table has more than 15,000 distinct CDR3 sequences, roughly two fifths appearing once. Sequences were obtained from breast tumor tissue. The receptors shown here come from a female donor with breast cancer. Some clones in this sample may be carry-over from other donors' samples.

This clonotype was found many times. The rearrangement joins TRBV5-1 to TRBJ2-3; the match to TRBD2 covers 10 bases. Germline trimming cut 4 bases from V and 5 bases from J; bases unmatched to any gene: 16. The CDR3 runs to 18 residues. Per the germline V gene, CDR1 is SGHRS and CDR2 is YFSETQ. The CDR3 DNA reads TGCGCCAGCAGCAGGCTAGCGGGAGCGGGGTATGTAGGAGATACGCAGTATTTT. Translated: CASSRLAGAGYVGDTQYF.

This chain links TRBV11-3 with TRBJ2-3; 8 nucleotides line up with TRBD2. The germline CDR1 and CDR2 sequences are SGHNT and YENEEA. The CDR3 spans 16 residues. The V and J ends lost 4 bases and 4 bases, in that order; junction bases with no gene match: 10. The CDR3 nucleotides are TGTGCCAGCAGCTCCCCCACTAGCGGAGGTTCAGATACGCAGTATTTT. Protein: CASSSPTSGGSDTQYF.

Many counts were recorded for this clonotype. The rearrangement links TRBV20-1 to TRBJ2-6; 10 nucleotides match TRBD1. The CDR3 covers 16 residues. Per the germline V gene, CDR1 is DFQATT and CDR2 is SNEGSKA (reference sequence). Trimming removed 6 bases from V and 1 base from J; junction bases left unmatched: 6. CDR3 sequence (DNA): TGCAGTGCACCCGGGACAGGGGAATCTGGGGCCAACGTCCTGACTTTC. Its translation is CSAPGTGESGANVLTF.

This clonotype appeared many times. The rearrangement joins TRBV24-1 to TRBJ2-3; D unresolved. With 6 bases removed from V and 0 bases from J, the gap between germline ends came to 12 bases. CDR1 is KGHDR, CDR2 SFDVKD, per germline. The CDR3 sequence is 15 residues long. The CDR3 nucleotides read TGTGCCACCAGTCCACGGGCACCTAGCACAGATACGCAGTATTTT. Protein sequence: CATSPRAPSTDTQYF.

This clonotype is judged medium-sized. The J gene is TRBJ1-3, the V gene TRBV9; D may be TRBD1 (5 bases). The germline CDR1 and CDR2 sequences are SGDLS and YYNGEE. Trimming left V 4 bases short and J 2 bases short, with 13 bases between. This CDR3 is built from 15 residues. CDR3 bases: TGTGCCAGCAGCCCCGGCAGGGTGGCTGGAAACACCATATATTTT. Amino acids: CASSPGRVAGNTIYF.

This clonotype is categorized as medium-sized. The CDR3 nucleotides read TGTGCCAGCGGCCCTGCCTACAATGAGCAGTTCTTC. Its protein is CASGPAYNEQFF. The chain recombines TRBV12-3 or TRBV12-4 with TRBJ2-1; D unresolved. This CDR3 is built from 12 residues. Trimming removed 8 bases at V and 2 bases at J, with 7 bases between.

CDR3 protein: CASSPQGAGYTF. The CDR3 DNA follows: TGTGCCAGCAGCCCCCAGGGGGCCGGCTACACCTTC. The gene calls are TRBV9 and TRBJ1-2, with TRBD1 identical over 8 bases. With 4 bases clipped from V and 8 bases from J, the junction kept 4 bases outside the gene matches. From germline, CDR1 is SGDLS and CDR2 YYNGEE. The CDR3 is 12 residues long.

The V gene is TRBV6-6, the J gene TRBJ2-7; D remains ambiguous. Looked up from germline, CDR1 is MNHNY and CDR2 is SVGAGI (reference sequence). The CDR3 is 12 amino acids. V was cut by 4 bases and J by 6 bases, with 10 bases left in between. The CDR3 spells CASSSSTIEQYF. The CDR3 nucleotides read TGTGCCAGCAGTTCCTCAACTATCGAGCAGTACTTC.

As concerns this clonotype: No DNA is shown, since the ends of the CDR3 on it are uncertain; the CDR3 is the one TCRdb lists. The V and J genes are TRBV7-9 and TRBJ1-2; TRBD1 reflects the table's D call only, with no check against the DNA. CDR1 is SEHNR and CDR2 is FQNEAQ in the germline V gene (reference sequence). The CDR3 numbers 13 amino acids, ends counted. CDR3: CAGSLQGNYGCTF.

The V gene is TRBV29-1, the J gene TRBJ1-4; D is ambiguous. The CDR3 has 12 residues. Germline assignment: CDR1 SQVTM and CDR2 ANQGSEA. Trimming stripped 4 bases from V and 5 bases from J, with 8 bases between. The CDR3 region is CSVVLGNEKLFF. DNA of the CDR3: TGCAGCGTTGTCTTGGGGAATGAAAAACTGTTTTTT.

This rearrangement joins TRBV30 to TRBJ2-2; no reliable D call. In germline, CDR1 is GTSNPN, CDR2 SVGIG (reference sequence). This CDR3 region has 14 residues. Trimming cost V 0 bases and J 3 bases, with 8 bases left between them. The CDR3 DNA is TGTGCCTGGAGTGTAGGGCTGGACACCGGGGAGCTGTTTTTT. It codes for CAWSVGLDTGELFF.

On this clonotype itself: The junction differs from germline at one of its ends, possibly a read error. The chain is built from TRBV5-1 and TRBJ2-3; TRBD2 matches at 13 bases. The length of the CDR3 is 14 residues. Per germline, CDR1 SGHRS and CDR2 YFSETQ. The CDR3 DNA sequence: TGTGCCAGCAGCCGGACTAGCGGGGGTCTCCCGCAGTATTTT. It is translated as CASSRTSGGLPQYF.

The V gene is TRBV6-4, the J gene TRBJ2-7; maybe TRBD1 (7 bases). Trimming pared 5 bases from V and 7 bases from J, leaving 24 bases between. This CDR3 region has 16 residues. The germline gives CDR1 MRHNA, CDR2 SNTAGT. The CDR3 coding sequence is TGTGCCAGCAGTCACGACAGGGTGGCCGGGGGAGTTGAGCAGTACTTC. It codes for CASSHDRVAGGVEQYF.

Details on this clonotype: One junction end disagrees with the germline gene, perhaps due to a read error. The chain links TRBV7-8 to TRBJ1-6; the D is unclear. Germline CDR1 reads SGHVS; CDR2 reads FQNEAQ. CDR3 length equals 14 residues. CDR3 sequence (DNA): TGCGCCAGCAGCCGGACGGAAGGTCGGTCACCCCTCCGCTTC. Amino acids: CASSRTEGRSPLRF.

This clonotype was detected many times. This chain connects TRBV29-1 to TRBJ1-2; D may be TRBD1 (6 bases). Per germline, CDR1 SQVTM and CDR2 ANQGSEA. The CDR3 length is 13 residues. Trimming stripped 7 bases from V and 1 base from J, with 13 bases between. CDR3 amino acids: CSAGDGLNYGYTF. The CDR3 region has the DNA TGCAGCGCAGGGGATGGCCTTAACTATGGCTACACCTTC. Variable domain in full (rest from reference TRBV29-1 and TRBJ1-2): SAVISQKPSRDICQRGTSLTIQCQVDSQVTMMFWYRQQPGQSLTLIATANQGSEATYESGFVIDKFPISRPNLTFSTLTVSNMSPEDSSIYLCSAGDGLNYGYTFGSGTRLTVV.

V and J are TRBV9 and TRBJ2-2, with D maybe TRBD2 (5 bases). This CDR3 spans 13 amino acids. Germline-derived CDR1 and CDR2 are SGDLS and YYNGEE. V lost 0 bases and J lost 8, with 8 bases in between. CDR3 nucleotides: TGTGCCAGCAGCGTAGGTCCGGGAGGGGAGCTGTTTTTT. Protein product: CASSVGPGGELFF.

The V call is TRBV29-1, the J call TRBJ1-2; 7 nucleotides align to TRBD1. CDR3 length equals 12 residues. Germline assignment: CDR1 SQVTM and CDR2 ANQGSEA. V lost 7 bases, J lost 4 bases, and 6 bases stayed unmatched. The DNA of the CDR3 is TGCAGCGCCCTCCGGGACAGCTATGGCTACACCTTC. It specifies CSALRDSYGYTF. The variable domain in full, completed from reference TRBV29-1 and TRBJ1-2, reads SAVISQKPSRDICQRGTSLTIQCQVDSQVTMMFWYRQQPGQSLTLIATANQGSEATYESGFVIDKFPISRPNLTFSTLTVSNMSPEDSSIYLCSALRDSYGYTFGSGTRLTVV.

Note on this clonotype: The final CDR3 position lacks the conserved phenylalanine or tryptophan, pointing to a likely read error. Because the CDR3's place on the DNA is in doubt, the DNA is left out and the CDR3 is given as listed by TCRdb. This chain links TRBV15 with TRBJ2-7; TRBD2, the table's D call, was not compared with the DNA. In germline, CDR1 is LNHNV, CDR2 YYDKDF (reference sequence). A total of 12 residues make up the CDR3, ends included. CDR3 loop: CATSRDWRVGHY.

The J gene is TRBJ2-1, the V gene TRBV29-1; 7 bases are shared with TRBD1. Germline V lookup: CDR1 SQVTM, CDR2 ANQGSEA. The V segment lost 3 bases and the J segment 0 bases; nucleotides outside the gene matches: 5. This CDR3 spans 15 amino acids. CDR3 in amino acids: CSVEVWDSSYNEQFF. In nucleotides, the CDR3 is TGCAGCGTTGAGGTATGGGACAGCTCCTACAATGAGCAGTTCTTC.

The chain recombines TRBV28 with TRBJ2-1, with D tentatively TRBD1 (7 bases). The CDR3 has 13 amino acids. Trimming took off 3 bases at V and 8 bases at J, with 11 bases between the two ends. In germline, CDR1 is MDHEN, CDR2 SYDVKM. The CDR3 DNA sequence: TGTGCCAGCAGTTTTGGAGGGGGCTATGAGCAGTTCTTC. Its translation is CASSFGGGYEQFF.

The chain links TRBV19 to TRBJ2-1, with 8 bases lining up with TRBD1. The germline gives CDR1 LNHDA, CDR2 SQIVND (reference sequence). CDR3 length: 14 amino acids. Unmatched junction bases numbered 4, after V lost 5 bases and J lost 4 bases. CDR3 coding DNA: TGTGCCAGTAGTGTACAGGGGGTATACAATGAGCAGTTCTTC. Protein: CASSVQGVYNEQFF. The full variable domain, rest sourced from reference TRBV19 and TRBJ2-1, is DGGITQSPKYLFRKEGQNVTLSCEQNLNHDAMYWYRQDPGQGLRLIYYSQIVNDFQKGDIAEGYSVSREKKESFPLTVTSAQKNPTAFYLCASSVQGVYNEQFFGPGTRLTVL.

About this clonotype: The DNA is omitted, as the CDR3 cannot be located on it reliably, and the CDR3 follows TCRdb's listing. The V call is TRBV5-1, the J call TRBJ2-7; TRBD2 is the table's D call and was not checked against the DNA. Germline V gene sequence: CDR1 SGHRS, CDR2 YFSETQ. The CDR3 is 22 residues long, ends included. CDR3: CASKEGSEAFFGHRDSSYEQYF.

Worth noting for this clonotype: This may arise from a read error, as a much more abundant clone is one base away. CDR3 residues: CASSPRTSGTTLGADSEQFF. DNA for the CDR3: TGTGCCAGCAGTCCGCGGACTAGCGGAACCACCCTGGGGGCAGACAGTGAGCAGTTCTTC. V usage is TRBV6-5 and J usage is TRBJ2-1, with 10 bases aligning to TRBD2. The CDR3 sequence is 20 residues long. Per the germline V gene, CDR1 is MNHEY and CDR2 is SVGAGI. V lost 5 bases, J lost 9 bases, and 25 bases stayed unmatched.

By proportion, this clonotype is medium-sized (0.01 to 0.1%). Written as DNA, the CDR3 is TGTGCCTGGAAAGGATATTGGGGGGGCGAAGAAAAACTGTTTTTT. It encodes CAWKGYWGGEEKLFF. The chain is built from TRBV30 and TRBJ1-4, with D maybe TRBD1 (6 bases). This CDR3 has 15 amino acids. From germline, CDR1 is GTSNPN and CDR2 SVGIG (reference sequence). Trimming took off 4 bases at V and 8 bases at J, with 20 bases between the two ends.

This chain connects TRBV20-1 to TRBJ2-7; D possibly uses TRBD1 or TRBD2 (7 bases each). Germline CDR1 reads DFQATT; CDR2 reads SNEGSKA (reference sequence). The CDR3 is 16 amino acids. V gave up 0 bases and J gave up 2 bases, with 17 bases separating them. The CDR3 protein is CSARDQGGGPTYEQYF. In DNA form, the CDR3 reads TGCAGTGCTAGAGATCAGGGGGGAGGGCCCACCTACGAGCAGTACTTC.

For this clonotype: One end of the junction is discordant with germline, which a read error may explain. The J gene is TRBJ2-2, the V gene TRBV19; perhaps TRBD2 as D (5 bases). The CDR3 loop spans 11 amino acids. The germline CDR1 and CDR2 sequences are LNHDA and SQIVND (reference sequence). CDR3 sequence: CASRRVRGAVF. Here the CDR3 DNA reads TGTGCCAGTAGACGGGTCCGGGGAGCTGTTTTT. The whole variable domain, remainder taken from reference TRBV19 and TRBJ2-2, is DGGITQSPKYLFRKEGQNVTLSCEQNLNHDAMYWYRQDPGQGLRLIYYSQIVNDFQKGDIAEGYSVSREKKESFPLTVTSAQKNPTAFYLCASRRVRGAVFGEGSRLTVL.

The chain uses TRBV29-1 and TRBJ2-1, with a tentative D call TRBD1 (5 bases). CDR1 is SQVTM, CDR2 ANQGSEA, per germline. The V end lost 3 bases, the J end lost 8 bases, and 14 bases lay between the germline ends. The CDR3 has 13 residues. CDR3 region: CSVDFSRGDEQFF. CDR3 DNA sequence: TGCAGCGTTGATTTCTCTAGGGGCGATGAGCAGTTCTTC.

The rearrangement links TRBV20-1 to TRBJ2-1; tentatively, D is TRBD2 (6 bases). The CDR3 consists of 14 residues. Per germline, CDR1 DFQATT and CDR2 SNEGSKA (reference sequence). V lost 3 bases, J lost 7 bases, and 16 bases lay in between. The chain's CDR3 is CSARWASEGNEQFF. The CDR3 nucleotides read TGCAGTGCTAGGTGGGCTAGCGAAGGAAATGAGCAGTTCTTC.

This clonotype was observed at least ten times. The chain recombines TRBV18 with TRBJ2-7; 7 bases are a match to TRBD1. The germline V gene has CDR1 KGHSH and CDR2 LQKENI. The CDR3 runs to 13 residues. After removal of 4 bases from V and 5 bases from J, the junction contained 5 bases not matched to a gene. CDR3 sequence: CASSRTGRDEQYF. CDR3 DNA: TGTGCCAGCTCACGGACAGGTCGCGACGAGCAGTACTTC.

This clonotype occurred many times. A read error may be the cause here, since a much bigger clone is one base away. This chain links TRBV20-1 with TRBJ2-7; no clear D. The length of the CDR3 is 11 residues. Looked up from germline, CDR1 is DFQATT and CDR2 is SNEGSKA (reference sequence). The CDR3 loop is CSAREGYEQSF. CDR3 in DNA: TGCAGTGCTAGAGAGGGGTACGAGCAGTCCTTC.